The 24 T cell receptor beta chains below come from one sample, sequenced in a study of radiotherapy plus CTLA-4 blockade in lung cancer. Sequencing used immunoSEQ multiplex PCR; TCRdb keeps in-frame clones, though not all of them. The sample lists just over 60,000 clones; roughly 80% were seen once. Specimen: peripheral blood, collected from a patient treated with radiotherapy plus ipilimumab. The origin of the receptors is a human donor with non-small cell lung cancer who had a complete response to radiotherapy plus ipilimumab.

The genes are TRBV18 and TRBJ2-5; the D call may be TRBD1 or TRBD2 (5 bases each). The length of the CDR3 is 13 residues. Germline V gene data show CDR1 as KGHSH and CDR2 as LQKENI. Trimming took off 5 bases at V and 5 bases at J, with 12 bases between the two ends. CDR3 in DNA: TGTGCCAGCTCAGGGACGGAGCGGGAGACCCAGTACTTC. Protein sequence: CASSGTERETQYF. Together with reference TRBV18 and TRBJ2-5, the CDR3 gives the full variable domain: NAGVMQNPRHLVRRRGQEARLRCSPMKGHSHVYWYRQLPEEGLKFMVYLQKENIIDESGMPKERFSAEFPKEGPSILRIQQVVRGDSAAYFCASSGTERETQYFGPGTRLLVL.

The rearrangement links TRBV10-3 to TRBJ2-5; D could derive from TRBD1 or TRBD2 (5 bases each). Germline V lookup: CDR1 ENHRY, CDR2 SYGVKD. Trimming stripped 10 bases from V and 2 bases from J, with 14 bases between. The CDR3 consists of 13 residues. CDR3 in amino acids: CATGDGKQETQYF. Here the CDR3 DNA reads TGTGCCACCGGGGACGGAAAGCAAGAGACCCAGTACTTC.

The CDR3 reads CASRGTGEDTF. For the CDR3, the DNA is TGCGCCAGCAGGGGGACTGGGGAGGACACCTTC. This chain connects TRBV10-1 to TRBJ1-2, with D possibly matching TRBD1 (5 bases). CDR1 WNHNN and CDR2 SYGVQD come from the germline V gene (reference sequence). V shed 6 bases and J shed 12 bases, with 14 bases lying between them. The CDR3 spans 11 residues.

This sequence joins TRBV7-2 and TRBJ2-4; D unclear. The CDR3 totals 14 residues. Trimming stripped 1 base from V and 3 bases from J, with 7 bases between. Germline CDR1 SGHTA, CDR2 FQGNSA. For the CDR3, the DNA is TGTGCCAGCAGCTTAGAACAAGACAAAAACATTCAGTACTTC. This codes for CASSLEQDKNIQYF.

The chain employs TRBV7-8 and TRBJ2-7; maybe TRBD2 (6 bases). This CDR3 comprises 15 residues. The V gene's germline CDR1 is SGHVS and CDR2 FQNEAQ. V gave up 1 base and J gave up 2 bases, with 12 bases separating them. DNA for the CDR3: TGTGCCAGCAGCTTAGGTCTAGCGCAACCCTACGAGCAGTACGTC. The encoded protein is CASSLGLAQPYEQYV.

This clone was picked up a small number of times. The CDR3, as DNA: TGCGCCAGCGACAGGACAGGCGCAGTTCGGCTAGCGGGCTACGAGCAGTACGTC. Translation gives CASDRTGAVRLAGYEQYV. The V and J genes are TRBV23-1 and TRBJ2-7; D is perhaps TRBD2 (8 bases). TRBV23-1 is sorted into the ORF group, with uncertain function. With 8 bases removed from V and 3 bases from J, the gap between germline ends came to 29 bases. This CDR3 region has 18 residues.

This chain joins TRBV19 and TRBJ1-5, with unresolved D. Germline loops: CDR1 LNHDA, CDR2 SQIVND (reference sequence). V was cut by 6 bases and J by 0 bases, with 15 bases left in between. The CDR3 is made up of 16 amino acids. DNA of the CDR3: TGTGCCAGTAGCCCGGCGACACTATATAGCAATCAGCCCCAGCATTTT. Encoded protein: CASSPATLYSNQPQHF. Based on the CDR3 plus reference TRBV19 and TRBJ1-5, the full variable domain is DGGITQSPKYLFRKEGQNVTLSCEQNLNHDAMYWYRQDPGQGLRLIYYSQIVNDFQKGDIAEGYSVSREKKESFPLTVTSAQKNPTAFYLCASSPATLYSNQPQHFGDGTRLSIL.

J is TRBJ1-1 and V is TRBV5-1, with D tentatively TRBD1 (5 bases). Deletions cut 4 bases from V and 0 bases from J, with 10 bases between. This CDR3 is built from 14 residues. CDR1 and CDR2 from the germline V gene are SGHRS and YFSETQ. The CDR3 sequence is CASSLRELNTEAFF. The CDR3 DNA reads as TGCGCCAGCAGCCTCAGGGAACTGAACACTGAAGCTTTCTTT.

Here the CDR3 DNA reads TGTGCCATCAGGGACGGACAGGGCGAATCAACAGATACGCAGTATTTT. The encoded protein is CAIRDGQGESTDTQYF. The chain uses TRBV10-3 and TRBJ2-3; 8 bases align to TRBD1. Germline loops: CDR1 ENHRY, CDR2 SYGVKD. The CDR3 has 16 residues. Losses at the gene ends were 6 bases for V and 3 bases for J; bases not matched to a gene: 11.

The genes are TRBV5-1 and TRBJ2-7; TRBD2 matches 8 bases. The V gene end was trimmed by 0 bases and the J gene end by 3 bases; junction bases not matched to a gene: 5. CDR1 SGHRS and CDR2 YFSETQ come from the germline V gene. This CDR3 has 15 residues. CDR3 coding DNA: TGCGCCAGCAGCTTGGAAGGGAGCGGGGGCTACGAGCAGTACTTC. Residues: CASSLEGSGGYEQYF.

V is TRBV6-5 and J is TRBJ1-1; D unclear. Germline V gene sequence: CDR1 MNHEY, CDR2 SVGAGI. V was pared by 5 bases and J by 0 bases, with 10 bases between. The CDR3 has 14 residues. DNA for the CDR3: TGTGCCAGCAGTAAGGACGGCGTGAACACTGAAGCTTTCTTT. Amino acids: CASSKDGVNTEAFF.

The chain employs TRBV2 and TRBJ1-3; D call uncertain. The CDR3 totals 12 residues. V was pared by 8 bases and J by 0 bases, with 5 bases between. From germline, CDR1 is SNHLY and CDR2 FYNNEI. The CDR3 loop reads CASQVSGNTIYF. CDR3 nucleotide sequence: TGTGCCAGCCAAGTCTCTGGAAACACCATATATTTT. Combining the CDR3 with reference TRBV2 and TRBJ1-3 gives the whole variable domain EPEVTQTPSHQVTQMGQEVILRCVPISNHLYFYWYRQILGQKVEFLVSFYNNEISEKSEIFDDQFSVERPDGSNFTLKIRSTKLEDSAMYFCASQVSGNTIYFGEGSWLTVV.

The V call is TRBV5-1, the J call TRBJ2-5; 9 positions match TRBD2. The junction had 14 bases not matched to a gene; V was cut back by 6 bases and J by 5 bases. Germline CDR1 and CDR2: SGHRS and YFSETQ. The CDR3 extends over 16 amino acids. The CDR3 is CASTAGGRASGETQYF. The CDR3 nucleotides are TGCGCCAGCACGGCGGGCGGGAGGGCCTCAGGGGAGACCCAGTACTTC. Looking up the rest from reference TRBV5-1 and TRBJ2-5 gives the full variable domain: KAGVTQTPRYLIKTRGQQVTLSCSPISGHRSVSWYQQTPGQGLQFLFEYFSETQRNKGNFPGRFSGRQFSNSRSEMNVSTLELGDSALYLCASTAGGRASGETQYFGPGTRLLVL.

This sequence joins TRBV11-3 and TRBJ2-1, with D perhaps TRBD1 or TRBD2 (5 bases each). Germline-derived CDR1 and CDR2 are SGHNT and YENEEA. This CDR3 is 17 amino acids long. Trimming stripped 5 bases from V and 8 bases from J, with 25 bases between. In nucleotides, the CDR3 is TGTGCCAGCAGCCCAACTCTTAGATCCGGGACGGACGATGAGCAGTTCTTC. Translating it yields CASSPTLRSGTDDEQFF.

This clone was detected only once. The CDR3 is CASSSQVYNEQFF. In DNA, the CDR3 is TGTGCCAGTAGTTCGCAGGTTTACAATGAGCAGTTCTTC. The V gene is TRBV19, the J gene TRBJ2-1; D remains ambiguous. The germline V and J ends were trimmed by 5 bases and 4 bases, with 9 bases remaining between them. The CDR3 runs to 13 residues. Germline assignment: CDR1 LNHDA and CDR2 SQIVND (reference sequence).

The CDR3 protein is CSVEVPLGTGGSEQYF. CDR3 sequence (DNA): TGCAGCGTTGAAGTGCCCCTCGGGACAGGGGGCAGTGAGCAGTACTTC. This chain joins TRBV29-1 and TRBJ2-7; 12 bases agree with TRBD1. Germline V gene lookup returns CDR1 SQVTM and CDR2 ANQGSEA. This CDR3 has 16 amino acids. Trimming removed 1 base from V and 7 bases from J; junction bases left unmatched: 11.

This sequence joins TRBV11-3 and TRBJ2-3; the D gene is possibly TRBD2 (5 bases). The CDR3 is 15 amino acids. Germline-derived CDR1 and CDR2 are SGHNT and YENEEA. Between the trimmed V and J ends, which lost 5 bases and 3 bases, there was a span of 15 bases. DNA for the CDR3: TGTGCCAGCAGCGACTACCTCCAAGGTACAGATACGCAGTATTTT. Protein product: CASSDYLQGTDTQYF.

This chain joins TRBV10-2 and TRBJ2-7; perhaps D is TRBD1 or TRBD2 (5 bases each). The CDR3 totals 14 residues. Trimming removed 6 bases from V and 4 bases from J, with 16 bases in between. Germline V lookup: CDR1 WSHSY, CDR2 SAAADI. CDR3 bases: TGCGCCAGCAGCGAACCGGGACCTCGTTACGAGCAGTACGTC. Translating it yields CASSEPGPRYEQYV.

The chain is built from TRBV29-1 and TRBJ2-4; 7 bases are a match to TRBD1. V lost 6 bases, J lost 3 bases, and 11 bases stayed unmatched. The CDR3 is made up of 15 amino acids. Per germline, CDR1 SQVTM and CDR2 ANQGSEA. The DNA of the CDR3 is TGCAGCGTCCTCGGGACAGTAAAAAGCAAAAACATTCAGTACTTC. Its protein product is CSVLGTVKSKNIQYF.

The chain combines TRBV6-5 with TRBJ2-1; the D gene is possibly TRBD2 (5 bases). CDR3 length equals 13 residues. In germline, CDR1 is MNHEY, CDR2 SVGAGI. V lost 4 bases and J 3 bases, leaving 7 bases between the germline ends. The CDR3 nucleotides are TGTGCCAGCAGTTTCCGGGACTACAATGAGCAGTTCTTC. Translating it yields CASSFRDYNEQFF.

This chain links TRBV6-1 with TRBJ2-5; 9 bases are a match to TRBD2. The germline gives CDR1 MNHNS, CDR2 SASEGT. V dropped 7 bases and J dropped 3; count of bases not matched to a gene: 3. This CDR3 spans 13 amino acids. The CDR3: CASIASGEETQYF. CDR3 nucleotides: TGTGCCAGCATCGCTAGCGGGGAAGAGACCCAGTACTTC.

This clone has a single count. The rearrangement joins TRBV19 to TRBJ2-3; the match to TRBD2 covers 7 bases. Germline V CDR1 and CDR2: LNHDA, SQIVND (reference sequence). The CDR3 sequence is 16 residues long. Trimming at V came to 5 bases and at J to 5 bases, leaving 13 bases not matched to a gene. CDR3 amino acids: CASSPPGRGKRDTQYF. The CDR3, as DNA: TGTGCCAGTAGTCCACCAGGGCGGGGGAAGAGAGATACGCAGTATTTT.

The chain couples TRBV4-1 to TRBJ2-3, with TRBD2 matching over 10 bases. V shed 4 bases and J 0 bases; nucleotides not matched to a gene: 4. This CDR3 is 16 amino acids long. Per the germline V gene, CDR1 is MGHRA and CDR2 is YSYEKL. The CDR3: CASSLLAGASTDTQYF. The CDR3, as DNA: TGCGCCAGCAGCCTTCTAGCGGGGGCGAGCACAGATACGCAGTATTTT.

This clone turned up a few times. The gene calls are TRBV6-4 and TRBJ2-1; TRBD2 matches 11 bases. CDR3 length: 16 residues. Trimming removed 6 bases from V and 4 bases from J; junction bases left unmatched: 8. Germline V gene sequence: CDR1 MRHNA, CDR2 SNTAGT. CDR3 sequence reads: CASSSTGTSGYNEQFF. The DNA for the CDR3 is TGTGCCAGCAGCTCCACCGGGACTAGCGGATACAATGAGCAGTTCTTC.